Below are 7 T cell receptor beta chains sequenced from a single sample in a study of CD8+CD57+ T cells in acquired aplastic anemia. Selection for sequencing was limited to patients who had shown CD8+CD57+ cell expansion by flow cytometry. Profiles of TCR beta VDJ and CDR3 were generated from a genomic DNA template. Via MiXCR, TCRdb re-called the reads, giving one row per CDR3 protein. This table has about 150,000 distinct CDR3 sequences, 52% appearing once. The source material was sorted CD4+, CD8+, or CD8+CD57+ T cells (not recorded which) from PBMCs. These receptor sequences come from a human donor with aplastic anemia.

The rearrangement uses TRBV10-3 and TRBJ2-7; perhaps TRBD2 as D (5 bases). Trimming took 4 bases from V and 3 from J, leaving 7 bases between them. The CDR3 is made up of 12 amino acids. CDR1 ENHRY and CDR2 SYGVKD come from the germline V gene. The CDR3 is CAISGDYYEQYF. Here the CDR3 DNA reads TGTGCCATCAGTGGTGACTACTACGAGCAGTACTTC.

Turning to this clonotype: The junction and the germline gene differ at one end; a read error may be behind it. V usage is TRBV7-9 and J usage is TRBJ2-2; TRBD2 matches at 8 bases. The CDR3 is 12 residues long. CDR1 and CDR2 from the germline V gene are SEHNR and FQNEAQ (reference sequence). CDR3 sequence reads: CAGSLLSGELSF. CDR3 bases: TGTGCCGGCAGCTTACTTAGCGGGGAGCTGTCTTTT.

The table lists this clonotype with a few counts. This chain connects TRBV15 to TRBJ2-5; unclear D gene. This CDR3 has 11 amino acids. Trimming stripped 2 bases from V and 4 bases from J, with 2 bases between. Germline V lookup: CDR1 LNHNV, CDR2 YYDKDF (reference sequence). The CDR3 region has the DNA TGTGCCACCAGCAGAACAGAGACCCAGTACTTC. Amino acids: CATSRTETQYF.

V is TRBV20-1 and J is TRBJ2-1; D remains ambiguous. CDR1 and CDR2 from the germline V gene are DFQATT and SNEGSKA (reference sequence). CDR3 length: 11 residues. Trimming stripped 1 base from V and 3 bases from J, with 1 base between. The CDR3 sequence is CSARGYNEQFF. The CDR3, as DNA: TGCAGTGCTAGAGGCTACAATGAGCAGTTCTTC.

For this clonotype: At one end the junction does not follow the germline gene, possibly because of a read error. The V call is TRBV5-1, the J call TRBJ2-7; 7 positions agree with TRBD1. The CDR3 extends over 16 amino acids. Germline-derived CDR1 and CDR2 are SGHRS and YFSETQ. Here the CDR3 DNA reads TGCGCCAGCAGCTCAACAGGCCCCACTACAGGGGACGAGCAGCACTTC. It translates to CASSSTGPTTGDEQHF.

This clonotype appeared many times. The chain recombines TRBV5-5 with TRBJ2-7, with D perhaps assigned TRBD1 or TRBD2 (5 bases each). The CDR3 consists of 15 residues. In germline, CDR1 is SGHKS, CDR2 YYEKEE (reference sequence). Trimming took off 3 bases at V and 4 bases at J, with 17 bases between the two ends. The CDR3 DNA is TGTGCCAGCAGCTCGCCCGGGACCTGGGGGTACGAGCAGTACTTC. Its protein product is CASSSPGTWGYEQYF.

The J gene is TRBJ1-3, the V gene TRBV12-3 or TRBV12-4; a weak D match, TRBD1 (6 bases). This CDR3 is built from 19 residues. The V end was cut by 3 bases, the J end by 1 base, with 22 bases between. The CDR3, as DNA: TGTGCCAGCAGTTTGGGGGCCGGGACTCCACATGGATCTGGAAACACCATATATTTT. This sequence encodes CASSLGAGTPHGSGNTIYF.